This entry lists 27 T cell receptor beta chains sequenced from one sample in a study of regulatory T cells in long-lasting Graves disease. To make TCR beta libraries, researchers used iRepertoire HTBI primers and Arm-PCR of CDR3 regions. TCRdb re-called the multiplex PCR reads through MiXCR, storing one row per CDR3 protein. This table holds a few hundred thousand distinct CDR3 sequences, around 15% found once. Noted time point: newly diagnosed GD, antithyroid drugs for less than 3 months. The TCR library was made from RNA that had been extracted from PBMCs in TRIzol. This sample was shared with a second study, whose subject was T cells in Graves' hyperthyroidism and ophthalmopathy.

Specimen: peripheral blood mononuclear cells (PBMCs), collected at new diagnosis, from a patient treated with antithyroid drugs. The receptors stem from a woman aged 18-29 years with Graves disease.

V usage is TRBV6-1 and J usage is TRBJ1-4; possible D gene TRBD1, 6 bases. V dropped 5 bases and J dropped 8 bases, with 18 bases sitting between them. There are 15 residues in the CDR3. Per the germline V gene, CDR1 is MNHNS and CDR2 is SASEGT. CDR3 sequence (DNA): TGTGCCAGCAGTACACTCAAGGGGGGGATGGAAAAACTGTTTTTT. It encodes CASSTLKGGMEKLFF.

The chain carries TRBV28 and TRBJ2-3; 9 bases map to TRBD2. CDR1 is MDHEN and CDR2 is SYDVKM in the germline V gene. After removal of 5 bases from V and 0 bases from J, the junction contained 3 bases not matched to a gene. The CDR3 sequence is 15 residues long. This CDR3 is CASSLAGLSTDTQYF. CDR3 sequence (DNA): TGTGCCAGCAGTCTAGCGGGACTCAGCACAGATACGCAGTATTTT.

This clonotype showed up many times. The gene calls are TRBV6-1 and TRBJ2-5; D perhaps matches TRBD2 (6 bases). Between the trimmed V and J ends, which lost 3 bases and 1 base, there was a span of 12 bases. This CDR3 contains 15 residues. From germline, CDR1 is MNHNS and CDR2 SASEGT. CDR3 nucleotides: TGTGCCAGCAGTGAGCCACGGGGGTTCCAAGAGACCCAGTACTTC. Translating gives CASSEPRGFQETQYF.

This clonotype was seen only a few times. The chain joins TRBV19 to TRBJ2-4; D possibly matches TRBD1 or TRBD2 (5 bases each). Germline V lookup: CDR1 LNHDA, CDR2 SQIVND (reference sequence). This CDR3 contains 13 residues. The germline V and J ends were trimmed by 3 bases and 9 bases, with 12 bases remaining between them. The CDR3 spells CASSMGEVGIQYF. The CDR3 DNA sequence: TGTGCCAGTAGTATGGGGGAAGTCGGCATTCAGTACTTC.

About this clonotype: A much larger clone lies one base from this, so it may be a read error. V usage is TRBV28 and J usage is TRBJ2-5; TRBD2 matches at 9 bases. CDR1 is MDHEN and CDR2 is SYDVKM in the germline V gene. The J segment lost 8 bases and the V segment lost 6 bases, leaving 10 bases of the junction unmatched. The CDR3 sequence is 14 residues long. The CDR3 region has the DNA TGTGCCAGCAGCTTAGCGAGTAGCGGGAGTACCCAGTACTTC. This codes for CASSLASSGSTQYF.

This clonotype was recorded many times. This sequence joins TRBV6-2 or TRBV6-3 and TRBJ2-7; no reliable D call. The germline V and J ends were trimmed by 7 bases and 5 bases, with 18 bases remaining between them. CDR1 is MNHEY, CDR2 SVGEGT, per germline. The CDR3 has 14 amino acids. CDR3: CASKGLDSRNEQYF. In DNA, the CDR3 is TGTGCCAGCAAAGGGCTGGATTCGAGAAACGAGCAGTACTTC.

This clonotype was detected ten times or more. The chain couples TRBV28 to TRBJ1-1, with D unresolved. Trimming cost V 2 bases and J 7 bases, with 17 bases left between them. From germline, CDR1 is MDHEN and CDR2 SYDVKM. CDR3 length: 15 amino acids. The CDR3 nucleotides are TGTGCCAGCAGTTTAGCGGGAGCCCAAATCAGTGAAGCTTTCTTT. Protein: CASSLAGAQISEAFF.

CDR3 bases: TGTGCCAGCAGCAAGACAGAAAACTACGAGCAGTACTTC. It encodes CASSKTENYEQYF. This chain joins TRBV7-9 and TRBJ2-7, with TRBD1 as a possible D gene (5 bases). The germline CDR1 and CDR2 sequences are SEHNR and FQNEAQ (reference sequence). Trimming stripped 5 bases from V and 3 bases from J, with 11 bases between. This CDR3 region has 13 residues. The whole variable domain, remainder taken from reference TRBV7-9 and TRBJ2-7, is DTGVSQNPRHKITKRGQNVTFRCDPISEHNRLYWYRQTLGQGPEFLTYFQNEAQLEKSRLLSDRFSAERPKGSFSTLEIQRTEQGDSAMYLCASSKTENYEQYFGPGTRLTVT.

This clonotype was counted between two and nine times. The chain links TRBV19 to TRBJ1-1; D uncertain. Germline V gene sequence: CDR1 LNHDA, CDR2 SQIVND (reference sequence). The CDR3 is 15 amino acids. With 7 bases removed from V and 1 base from J, the gap between germline ends came to 16 bases. The CDR3 loop reads CASTPDLLKNTEAFF. CDR3 DNA: TGTGCCAGTACCCCTGACTTACTCAAGAACACTGAAGCTTTCTTT. Filled out from reference TRBV19 and TRBJ1-1, the complete variable domain reads DGGITQSPKYLFRKEGQNVTLSCEQNLNHDAMYWYRQDPGQGLRLIYYSQIVNDFQKGDIAEGYSVSREKKESFPLTVTSAQKNPTAFYLCASTPDLLKNTEAFFGQGTRLTVV.

Only a few counts were recorded for this clonotype. The J gene is TRBJ2-6, the V gene TRBV5-1, with 8 bases matching TRBD2. The CDR3 consists of 20 residues. The junction had 15 bases not matched to a gene; V was cut back by 0 bases and J by 4 bases. Germline-derived CDR1 and CDR2 are SGHRS and YFSETQ. The CDR3 DNA sequence: TGCGCCAGCAGCTTGGGATCGGGAGGGACTCAGAGGATGGGGGCCAACGTCCTGACTTTC. The encoded protein is CASSLGSGGTQRMGANVLTF.

As for this clonotype: The CDR3 does not end in the conserved phenylalanine or tryptophan, so this is likely a read error. V is TRBV5-1 and J is TRBJ2-3; D is undetermined. This CDR3 spans 14 amino acids. The ends were cut back, 0 bases at V and 6 bases at J, with 11 bases in the middle. Germline CDR1 SGHRS, CDR2 YFSETQ. The CDR3 DNA sequence: TGCGCCAGCAGCTTGGCCCTCCGTGGCGATACGCAGTATCTT. It encodes CASSLALRGDTQYL.

This clonotype appeared many times. The chain links TRBV5-4 to TRBJ2-3, with a tentative D call TRBD1 (5 bases). With 4 bases removed from V and 3 bases from J, the gap between germline ends came to 15 bases. Per the germline V gene, CDR1 is SGHNT and CDR2 is YYREEE (reference sequence). CDR3 length: 15 residues. The CDR3 region has the DNA TGTGCCAGCAGCCCTAGGGGTGGGGATACAGATACGCAGTATTTT. Amino acid sequence: CASSPRGGDTDTQYF.

In this sample, this clonotype turned up many times. The genes are TRBV12-3 or TRBV12-4 and TRBJ2-3, with 8 positions matching TRBD2. The CDR3 length is 14 residues. Trimming at V came to 3 bases and at J to 6 bases, leaving 5 bases not matched to a gene. The CDR3 protein is CASSFVGRVDTQYF. The DNA for the CDR3 is TGTGCCAGCAGTTTTGTCGGGAGGGTGGATACGCAGTATTTT.

Of note for this clonotype: Since a much larger clone is just one base distant, this may be a read error. This sequence joins TRBV20-1 and TRBJ2-2, with D hard to call. The CDR3 spans 16 residues. CDR1 and CDR2 from the germline V gene are DFQATT and SNEGSKA (reference sequence). In DNA form, the CDR3 reads TGCGGTGCTAGAGCCGAAGCACCAATAAACACCGGGGAGCTGTTTTTT. Protein: CGARAEAPINTGELFF.

This clonotype has at least ten counts. This chain uses TRBV5-1 with TRBJ2-1, with 12 bases that match TRBD2. V gave up 0 bases and J gave up 0 bases; unmatched junction bases: 7. This CDR3 has 19 residues. CDR1 and CDR2 from the germline V gene are SGHRS and YFSETQ. For the CDR3, the DNA is TGCGCCAGCAGCTTGGTTGAGCTAGCGGGGGGGTACTCCTACAATGAGCAGTTCTTC. This codes for CASSLVELAGGYSYNEQFF.

This clonotype was seen many times. The chain links TRBV13 to TRBJ2-7; possible D gene TRBD2, 8 bases. V gave up 5 bases and J gave up 2 bases, with 13 bases separating them. The CDR3 is made up of 14 amino acids. Per germline, CDR1 PRHDT and CDR2 FYEKMQ (reference sequence). The DNA for the CDR3 is TGTGCCAGCAGCCTTAGCGGGACAGCCTACGAGCAGTACTTC. Protein product: CASSLSGTAYEQYF.

This chain links TRBV19 with TRBJ1-2; D unresolved. CDR1 and CDR2 (germline): LNHDA, SQIVND (reference sequence). With 1 base removed from V and 3 bases from J, the gap between germline ends came to 6 bases. The CDR3 covers 13 residues. The CDR3 reads CASSIGLDYGYTF. The CDR3 DNA reads as TGTGCCAGTAGTATAGGGCTGGACTATGGCTACACCTTC.

This clonotype was recorded a few times. The rearrangement joins TRBV19 to TRBJ2-2, with 9 bases lining up with TRBD1. V lost 5 bases to trimming and J lost 6 bases; unmatched junction nucleotides: 10. Germline assignment: CDR1 LNHDA and CDR2 SQIVND (reference sequence). The CDR3 has 16 residues. CDR3 DNA sequence: TGTGCCAGTAGTGTGGGACAGGGAAAGGCTTCCGGGGAGCTGTTTTTT. Amino acids: CASSVGQGKASGELFF.

This clonotype showed up many times. V is TRBV11-2 and J is TRBJ1-6; a possible D gene is TRBD1 (6 bases). Between the trimmed V and J ends, which lost 7 bases and 12 bases, there was a span of 16 bases. CDR1 and CDR2 (germline): SGHAT, FQNNGV. This CDR3 region has 13 residues. The CDR3 protein is CASTPGGRLPLHF. CDR3 sequence (DNA): TGTGCCAGCACCCCGGGGGGGCGGTTACCCCTCCACTTT.

At least ten counts were recorded for this clonotype. The chain uses TRBV11-2 and TRBJ2-7; TRBD2 aligns across 12 bases. CDR1 is SGHAT, CDR2 FQNNGV, per germline. The CDR3 totals 16 residues. V lost 2 bases and J lost 4; bases outside the gene matches: 6. The chain's CDR3 is CASSLSSGGGSYEQYF. CDR3 nucleotide sequence: TGTGCCAGCAGCTTATCTAGCGGGGGGGGGTCGTACGAGCAGTACTTC. Combining the CDR3 with reference TRBV11-2 and TRBJ2-7 gives the whole variable domain EAGVAQSPRYKIIEKRQSVAFWCNPISGHATLYWYQQILGQGPKLLIQFQNNGVVDDSQLPKDRFSAERLKGVDSTLKIQPAKLEDSAVYLCASSLSSGGGSYEQYFGPGTRLTVT.

J is TRBJ2-1 and V is TRBV6-1, with 11 bases fitting TRBD2. The CDR3 covers 17 residues. Germline trimming cut 3 bases from V and 4 bases from J; bases unmatched to any gene: 8. From germline, CDR1 is MNHNS and CDR2 SASEGT. CDR3 DNA: TGTGCCAGCAGTGACGGATTTAGCGGGGGGGGGTACAATGAGCAGTTCTTC. This translates into CASSDGFSGGGYNEQFF.

As concerns this clonotype: A much larger clone lies one base from this, so it may be a read error. This chain links TRBV12-3 or TRBV12-4 with TRBJ2-7, with D tentatively TRBD1 (5 bases). The CDR3 contains 15 residues. The V and J ends lost 1 base and 4 bases respectively, with 14 bases between them. CDR3 sequence: CASSLGQLIGYEQYF. CDR3 DNA: TGTGCCAGCAGTTTAGGACAGTTAATCGGGTACGAGCAGTACTTC.

This clonotype was picked up many times. This chain's CDR3 is CASNQQGASTEAFF. DNA of the CDR3: TGTGCCAGCAATCAACAGGGGGCCTCCACTGAAGCTTTCTTT. The chain has TRBV12-3 or TRBV12-4 and TRBJ1-1; 9 positions agree with TRBD1. The CDR3 loop spans 14 amino acids. V lost 7 bases and J lost 4; bases outside the gene matches: 7.

The V and J genes are TRBV29-1 and TRBJ2-6, with a weak D call TRBD2 (5 bases). Germline-derived CDR1 and CDR2 are SQVTM and ANQGSEA. V lost 4 bases to trimming and J lost 2 bases, with 9 bases between them. This CDR3 has 14 amino acids. The CDR3 region is CSVAGVAGANVLTF. CDR3 sequence (DNA): TGCAGCGTTGCCGGGGTAGCTGGGGCCAACGTCCTGACTTTC.

The table lists this clonotype with a few counts. The CDR3 coding sequence is TGTGCCAGCAGTGACCGTTTTACCGGGGAGCTGTTTTTT. Translated, it gives CASSDRFTGELFF. The chain links TRBV2 to TRBJ2-2; the D is unclear. CDR3 size: 13 residues. CDR1 and CDR2 (germline): SNHLY, FYNNEI. V lost 3 bases and J lost 5, with 7 bases in between. Combining the CDR3 with reference TRBV2 and TRBJ2-2 gives the whole variable domain EPEVTQTPSHQVTQMGQEVILRCVPISNHLYFYWYRQILGQKVEFLVSFYNNEISEKSEIFDDQFSVERPDGSNFTLKIRSTKLEDSAMYFCASSDRFTGELFFGEGSRLTVL.

This clonotype came up many times. The chain has TRBV20-1 and TRBJ2-7; 9 bases align to TRBD1. J gave up 7 bases and V 0 bases, and 7 bases lay outside the gene matches. The CDR3 loop spans 14 amino acids. Germline assignment: CDR1 DFQATT and CDR2 SNEGSKA (reference sequence). CDR3 DNA sequence: TGCAGTGCTAGAGAAGACAGGGGGAATTGGGAGCAGTACTTC. Its translation: CSAREDRGNWEQYF.

This clonotype was seen many times. The V gene is TRBV5-1, the J gene TRBJ2-2; 9 bases are shared with TRBD1. The CDR3 is 16 amino acids. Per germline, CDR1 SGHRS and CDR2 YFSETQ. With V trimmed by 2 bases and J by 6 bases, 8 bases remained unmatched. The CDR3 spells CASSFPRDRAAGELFF. The CDR3 DNA follows: TGCGCCAGCAGCTTTCCACGGGACAGGGCCGCCGGGGAGCTGTTTTTT. Filled out from reference TRBV5-1 and TRBJ2-2, the complete variable domain reads KAGVTQTPRYLIKTRGQQVTLSCSPISGHRSVSWYQQTPGQGLQFLFEYFSETQRNKGNFPGRFSGRQFSNSRSEMNVSTLELGDSALYLCASSFPRDRAAGELFFGEGSRLTVL.